Listed below are T cell receptor beta chains from one sample, sequenced in a study of Graves' ophthalmopathy and Graves' hyperthyroidism. One entry per CDR3 protein, called by TCRdb with MiXCR from the multiplex PCR reads. Of a few hundred thousand distinct CDR3 sequences in the sample, approximately 18% were seen once. Input material: peripheral blood. The receptors come from an adult woman with stable Graves' hyperthyroidism. Both conserved end residues are part of each CDR3. A D gene is named only where the DNA matches it firmly. Size values are once, few and many counts, or a class for expanded clones, and some rows have none.

>TRBV7-8|NA|TRBJ1-1|NA
CASRQGGVGTEAFF
TGTGCCAGCCGCCAAGGTGGCGTGGGCACTGAAGCTTTCTTT
>TRBV27|NA|TRBJ1-6|many
CASSLSGQGSSPLHF
TGTGCCAGCAGTTTATCGGGGCAGGGTAGTTCACCCCTCCACTTT
>TRBV6-4|NA|TRBJ2-5|NA
CASTGYQETQYF
TGTGCCAGCACAGGGTACCAAGAGACCCAGTACTTC
>TRBV2|NA|TRBJ2-5|NA
CASRKDRAGAETQYF
TGTGCCAGCAGGAAGGACAGGGCGGGAGCGGAGACCCAGTACTTC
>TRBV12-3/TRBV12-4|NA|TRBJ1-2|once
CASGEGFYGYTF
TGTGCCAGCGGGGAGGGTTTCTATGGCTACACCTTC
>TRBV7-2|TRBD2|TRBJ2-7|many
CASSLERRLAGGSYEQYF
TGTGCCAGCAGCTTAGAAAGAAGACTAGCGGGAGGGTCCTACGAGCAGTACTTC
>TRBV7-2|NA|TRBJ1-2|many
CASSLERSYGYTF
TGTGCCAGCAGCTTAGAGCGCAGCTATGGCTACACCTTC
>TRBV5-1|TRBD1|TRBJ1-1|few
CASSPRQGTGSEAFF
TGCGCCAGCAGCCCCCGACAGGGGACGGGCTCTGAAGCTTTCTTT
>TRBV6-5|NA|TRBJ1-6|many
CASSSNRDRSYNSPLHF
TGTGCCAGCAGTTCTAACAGGGATCGGTCCTATAATTCACCCCTCCACTTT
>TRBV7-2|NA|TRBJ1-2|many
CASSLGRAYYGYTF
TGTGCCAGCAGCTTAGGTCGAGCGTACTATGGCTACACCTTC
>TRBV29-1|NA|TRBJ2-7|many
CSVPAGAYEQYF
TGCAGCGTTCCAGCCGGGGCCTACGAGCAGTACTTC
>TRBV6-1|NA|TRBJ2-7|many
CASSDQGYGQYF
TGTGCCAGCAGTGACCAAGGCTACGGGCAGTACTTC
>TRBV7-9|NA|TRBJ1-1|many
CASSLVGGDTEAFF
TGTGCCAGCAGCTTAGTCGGGGGAGACACTGAAGCTTTCTTT
>TRBV11-3|NA|TRBJ2-5|many
CASSLEQPSQYQETQYF
TGTGCCAGCAGCTTAGAACAACCGTCTCAGTACCAAGAGACCCAGTACTTC
>TRBV2|NA|TRBJ2-5|NA
CASSRDLGPEETQYF
TGTGCCAGCAGCCGCGACCTTGGGCCCGAGGAGACCCAGTACTTC
>TRBV29-1|NA|TRBJ2-2|many
CGGHPNTGKLFF
TGCGGCGGCCACCCGAACACCGGGAAGCTGTTTTTT
>TRBV20-1|TRBD1|TRBJ1-2|many
CSARGTGENYGYTF
TGCAGTGCTAGAGGGACAGGGGAAAACTATGGCTACACCTTC
>TRBV6-2/TRBV6-3|NA|TRBJ2-4|many
CASRTDRAKNIQYF
TGTGCCAGCAGGACGGACAGAGCCAAAAACATTCAGTACTTC
>TRBV19|NA|TRBJ2-5|many
CASRGLRRGETQYF
TGTGCCAGTAGGGGGCTGCGGAGGGGCGAGACCCAGTACTTC
>TRBV20-1|NA|TRBJ1-1|NA
CSARATPDGGRDEAFF
TGCAGTGCTAGAGCCACGCCGGATGGGGGAAGGGATGAAGCTTTCTTT
>TRBV6-2/TRBV6-3|NA|TRBJ1-5|many
CASSYVGQPQHF
TGTGCCAGCAGTTACGTCGGTCAGCCCCAGCATTTT
>TRBV20-1|NA|TRBJ2-5|few
CSARVGEETQYF
TGCAGTGCTAGAGTAGGGGAGGAGACCCAGTACTTC
>TRBV15|NA|TRBJ1-1|many
CATSRDQVRSAFF
TGTGCCACCAGCAGAGATCAAGTACGGTCGGCTTTCTTT
>TRBV7-3|TRBD1|TRBJ1-1|NA
CASSAGQGSNTEAFF
TGTGCCAGCAGCGCCGGACAGGGTTCGAACACTGAAGCTTTCTTT
>TRBV29-1|NA|TRBJ1-1|NA
CSVEDGSRGIGTEAFF
TGCAGCGTTGAAGATGGCTCTCGGGGGATCGGCACTGAAGCTTTCTTT
>TRBV28|NA|TRBJ2-7|many
CASSPPGATYEQYF
TGTGCCAGCAGTCCCCCGGGGGCTACCTACGAGCAGTACTTC
>TRBV7-2|NA|TRBJ2-7|few
CASSLGGAVSYEQYF
TGTGCCAGCAGCTTAGGAGGAGCGGTCTCCTACGAGCAGTACTTC
>TRBV6-2/TRBV6-3|NA|TRBJ1-5|many
CASSSPGGNQPQHF
TGTGCCAGCAGTTCCCCAGGGGGCAATCAGCCCCAGCATTTT
>TRBV5-1|TRBD1|TRBJ1-1|many
CASSKQTGQNTEAFF
TGCGCCAGCAGCAAACAGACAGGGCAGAACACTGAAGCTTTCTTT